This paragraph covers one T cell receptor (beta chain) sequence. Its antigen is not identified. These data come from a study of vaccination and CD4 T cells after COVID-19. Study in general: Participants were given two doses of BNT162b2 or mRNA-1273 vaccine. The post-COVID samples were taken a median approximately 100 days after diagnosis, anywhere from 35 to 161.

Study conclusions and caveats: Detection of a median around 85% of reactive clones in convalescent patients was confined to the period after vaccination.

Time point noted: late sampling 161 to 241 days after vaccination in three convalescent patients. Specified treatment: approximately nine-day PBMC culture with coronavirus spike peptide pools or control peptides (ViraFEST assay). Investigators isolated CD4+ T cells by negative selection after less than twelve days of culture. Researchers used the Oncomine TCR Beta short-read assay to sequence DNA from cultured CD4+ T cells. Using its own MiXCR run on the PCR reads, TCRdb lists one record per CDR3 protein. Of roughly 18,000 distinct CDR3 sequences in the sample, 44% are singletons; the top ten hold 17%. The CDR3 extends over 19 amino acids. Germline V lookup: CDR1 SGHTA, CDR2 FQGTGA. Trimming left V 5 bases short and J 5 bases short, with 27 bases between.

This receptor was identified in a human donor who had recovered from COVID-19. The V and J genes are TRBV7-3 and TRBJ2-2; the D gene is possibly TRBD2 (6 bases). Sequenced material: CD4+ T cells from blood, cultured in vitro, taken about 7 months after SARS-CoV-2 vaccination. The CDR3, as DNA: TGTGCCAGCAGCGCCGGTGGGCGGGGCCCCCCTGCGAGGACCGGGGAGCTGTTTTTT. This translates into CASSAGGRGPPARTGELFF. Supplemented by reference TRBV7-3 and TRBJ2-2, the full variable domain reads GAGVSQTPSNKVTEKGKYVELRCDPISGHTALYWYRQSLGQGPEFLIYFQGTGAADDSGLPNDRFFAVRPEGSVSTLKIQRTERGDSAVYLCASSAGGRGPPARTGELFFGEGSRLTVL.